The 13 T cell receptor beta chains presented below share a single source sample, sequenced in a study of cytomegalovirus exposure and HLA in healthy donors. The PCR used 60 Vbeta and 13 Jbeta primers. This table comes from immunoSEQ multiplex PCR, and its TCRdb copy is limited to in-frame clones, with some not included. The data show 140,000 to 150,000 clones, 65% to 85% seen once. The specimen sequenced was PBMCs. The receptors were gathered from a male donor in good health and CMV-seronegative.

The J gene is TRBJ1-5, the V gene TRBV6-1; D is perhaps TRBD1 (6 bases). Deletions cut 1 base from V and 0 bases from J, with 16 bases between. The CDR3 contains 18 residues. Germline V gene lookup returns CDR1 MNHNS and CDR2 SASEGT. The CDR3 DNA reads TGTGCCAGCAGTGAAGAAGGGACACCTTTTTATAGCAATCAGCCCCAGCATTTT. Its protein product is CASSEEGTPFYSNQPQHF.

The chain links TRBV7-9 to TRBJ2-1; 7 nucleotides match TRBD1. The CDR3 is 14 amino acids. The J segment lost 8 bases and the V segment lost 1 base, leaving 5 bases of the junction unmatched. Germline V CDR1 and CDR2: SEHNR, FQNEAQ (reference sequence). This chain's CDR3 is CASSLGATGDEQFF. As DNA, the CDR3 is TGTGCCAGCAGCTTAGGTGCCACAGGGGATGAGCAGTTCTTC. Drawing the rest from reference TRBV7-9 and TRBJ2-1, the complete variable domain is DTGVSQNPRHKITKRGQNVTFRCDPISEHNRLYWYRQTLGQGPEFLTYFQNEAQLEKSRLLSDRFSAERPKGSFSTLEIQRTEQGDSAMYLCASSLGATGDEQFFGPGTRLTVL.

This clone was seen a single time. This chain joins TRBV2 and TRBJ2-7; tentatively, D is TRBD2 (5 bases). Germline assignment: CDR1 SNHLY and CDR2 FYNNEI. There are 12 residues in the CDR3. Trimming stripped 7 bases from V and 0 bases from J, with 7 bases between. The CDR3 DNA follows: TGTGCCAGCACCCGGGACTCCTACGAGCAGTACTTC. Its translation is CASTRDSYEQYF.

This chain joins TRBV6-6 and TRBJ1-3; D unclear. The germline V gene encodes CDR1 MNHNY and CDR2 SVGAGI (reference sequence). V dropped 6 bases and J dropped 4 bases, with 10 bases sitting between them. The CDR3 has 13 amino acids. CDR3 sequence: CASSQTQGNTIYF. The DNA of the CDR3 is TGTGCCAGCAGCCAAACGCAGGGAAACACCATATATTTT.

The chain employs TRBV9 and TRBJ2-5, with a weak D call TRBD1 (5 bases). The CDR3 runs 15 residues. CDR1 is SGDLS and CDR2 is YYNGEE in the germline V gene. Trimming removed 0 bases at V and 1 base at J, with 10 bases between. The CDR3 region is CASSVGTSIQETQYF. The CDR3 bases are TGTGCCAGCAGCGTAGGGACATCGATCCAAGAGACCCAGTACTTC.

The chain uses TRBV4-1 and TRBJ2-5; TRBD2 agrees at 11 bases. The J call is in doubt because the DNA end fits TRBJ2-7 better. The germline V gene has CDR1 MGHRA and CDR2 YSYEKL. CDR3 size: 16 residues. The CDR3 DNA sequence: TGCGCCAGCAGCCGATTTAGCGGGAGGGATCCCTACGAGCAGTACTTC. Translating it yields CASSRFSGRDPYEQYF.

The genes are TRBV7-8 and TRBJ2-5, with TRBD2 matching over 8 bases. The CDR3 spans 17 residues. J lost 7 bases, V lost 7 bases, and 20 bases had no gene match. Germline values: CDR1 SGHVS, CDR2 FQNEAQ. Here the CDR3 reads CASTPFPRGGTSRTQYF. The CDR3 DNA follows: TGTGCCAGCACCCCTTTCCCTCGCGGGGGGACTTCGCGGACCCAGTACTTC.

The chain uses TRBV11-1 and TRBJ2-6, with 10 bases identical to TRBD1. V lost 1 base and J lost 0; bases outside the gene matches: 3. CDR1 SGHAT and CDR2 FQDESV come from the germline V gene (reference sequence). This CDR3 is built from 18 residues. The CDR3 loop reads CASSLGQGAFSGANVLTF. CDR3 DNA: TGTGCCAGCAGCTTAGGACAGGGGGCGTTCTCTGGGGCCAACGTCCTGACTTTC.

The chain joins TRBV27 to TRBJ1-1; 8 bases are a match to TRBD1. V lost 5 bases and J lost 4; bases outside the gene matches: 6. The CDR3 length is 14 residues. The germline V gene encodes CDR1 MNHEY and CDR2 SMNVEV (reference sequence). CDR3 residues: CASSTQGAGTEAFF. CDR3 sequence (DNA): TGTGCCAGCAGTACGCAGGGGGCCGGCACTGAAGCTTTCTTT.

The table lists this clone with a count of one. The CDR3 nucleotides read TGTGCCAGCAGTTACGGGACAGCTAACTATGGCTACACCTTC. It codes for CASSYGTANYGYTF. V and J are TRBV6-6 and TRBJ1-2, with 7 bases that match TRBD1. The J segment lost 0 bases and the V segment lost 2 bases, leaving 0 bases of the junction unmatched. CDR1 and CDR2 from the germline V gene are MNHNY and SVGAGI (reference sequence). This CDR3 is 14 amino acids long.

This clone was detected only a few times. The chain links TRBV29-1 to TRBJ1-1; D is uncertain. Germline-derived CDR1 and CDR2 are SQVTM and ANQGSEA. Trimming removed 4 bases at V and 3 bases at J, with 15 bases between. The CDR3 has 14 amino acids. The CDR3 region is CSVVEAGIDTEAFF. CDR3 in DNA: TGCAGCGTTGTTGAGGCGGGCATAGACACTGAAGCTTTCTTT.

This clone was seen a handful of times. The rearrangement joins TRBV29-1 to TRBJ2-5; D is perhaps TRBD1 (5 bases). Trimming left V 7 bases short and J 7 bases short, with 19 bases between. Per germline, CDR1 SQVTM and CDR2 ANQGSEA. There are 13 residues in the CDR3. CDR3 in amino acids: CSAPLGVTRTQYF. The DNA of the CDR3 is TGCAGCGCCCCCCTAGGGGTAACCAGGACCCAGTACTTC.

The J gene is TRBJ2-7, the V gene TRBV11-2; D is perhaps TRBD1 (6 bases). Germline CDR1 and CDR2: SGHAT and FQNNGV. The V end was cut by 2 bases, the J end by 1 base, with 12 bases between. The CDR3 is made up of 15 amino acids. CDR3 nucleotides: TGTGCCAGCAGCTTACTCGGACAGAATTCCTACGAGCAGTACTTC. It codes for CASSLLGQNSYEQYF.